One sample yielded the 6 T cell receptor beta chains listed below, sequenced in a study of cytomegalovirus exposure and HLA in healthy donors. This PCR relied on a set of 60 Vbeta primers and 13 Jbeta primers. TCRdb keeps only in-frame clones here, not all; method: immunoSEQ multiplex PCR. This sample has approximately 170,000 clones, with around 78% found just once. Sequencing input: PBMCs. The receptors originated from a woman between 25 and 40 years old in good health and CMV-seropositive.

This sequence joins TRBV5-6 and TRBJ1-1; 8 bases map to TRBD1. This CDR3 has 15 residues. Germline V gives CDR1 SGHDT, CDR2 YYEEEE. With V trimmed by 7 bases and J by 1 base, 9 bases remained unmatched. In DNA form, the CDR3 reads TGTGCCAGCGGTTTGACAGGGGAAGGGAACACTGAAGCTTTCTTT. Its translation: CASGLTGEGNTEAFF.

V and J are TRBV7-9 and TRBJ1-2, with 10 bases lining up with TRBD1. Germline trimming cut 4 bases from V and 4 bases from J; bases unmatched to any gene: 6. The CDR3 consists of 15 residues. The V gene's germline CDR1 is SEHNR and CDR2 FQNEAQ (reference sequence). CDR3 DNA: TGTGCCAGCAGCTATTGGGACAGGGGAGGCTATGGCTACACCTTC. Protein: CASSYWDRGGYGYTF.

J is TRBJ1-2 and V is TRBV6-6; 10 bases fit TRBD1. The junction had 4 bases not matched to a gene; V was cut back by 1 base and J by 5 bases. This CDR3 has 15 amino acids. Germline CDR1 MNHNY, CDR2 SVGAGI (reference sequence). The CDR3 DNA reads TGTGCCAGCAGTTACTTAGGACAGGGGGGTTATGGCTACACCTTC. Its protein is CASSYLGQGGYGYTF.

The V call is TRBV6-5, the J call TRBJ2-1, with TRBD1 as a possible D gene (5 bases). CDR3 length equals 12 residues. V gave up 0 bases and J gave up 8 bases, with 5 bases separating them. Germline V gene sequence: CDR1 MNHEY, CDR2 SVGAGI. The CDR3 DNA reads as TGTGCCAGCAGTTACTCAGGGGATGAGCAGTTCTTC. It yields the protein CASSYSGDEQFF.

V usage is TRBV9 and J usage is TRBJ2-3, with 8 bases identical to TRBD2. The CDR3 sequence is 18 residues long. The trim removed 3 bases at V and 2 bases at J, leaving 14 bases unmatched. Looked up from germline, CDR1 is SGDLS and CDR2 is YYNGEE. The DNA of the CDR3 is TGTGCCAGCAGCGCGAACCCAGAGCGGGAGTCCCACACAGATACGCAGTATTTT. It translates to CASSANPERESHTDTQYF.

The V gene is TRBV5-1, the J gene TRBJ2-7; no clear D gene. CDR1 SGHRS and CDR2 YFSETQ come from the germline V gene. The CDR3 has 12 residues. V was cut by 2 bases and J by 2 bases, with 5 bases left in between. The CDR3: CASSFETYEQYF. The CDR3 DNA sequence: TGCGCCAGCAGCTTTGAGACCTACGAGCAGTACTTC.